This T cell receptor (beta chain) is from a study of cytomegalovirus exposure and HLA in healthy donors. Researchers ran the PCR with 60 Vbeta and 13 Jbeta primers. Data came from immunoSEQ multiplex PCR; TCRdb stores just in-frame clones and leaves some out. The sample has more than 65,000 clones. As to this clone: As yet, its antigen is unknown.

Regarding the study as a whole: The authors assumed roughly uniform sequencing depth across donors for presence/absence analyses. In an earlier analysis, in around 590 donors, most V segments appeared productive either ~87% or ~30% of the time. Among TCR sequences, most were rare, though some public TCRs appeared in many donors.

The CDR3 loop spans 15 amino acids. J was trimmed by 8 bases and V by 7 bases; bases with no gene match: 9. Germline-derived CDR1 and CDR2 are MNHEY and SMNVEV (reference sequence). Healthy bone marrow donors made up the donors. This TCR was recovered from a man aged 40-49 years in good health and CMV-seronegative. The chain joins TRBV27 to TRBJ1-6; 9 positions agree with TRBD1. The sample was PBMCs. The CDR3 loop is CASKGGDRAYSPLHF. The CDR3 coding sequence is TGTGCCAGCAAGGGTGGGGACAGGGCTTATTCACCCCTCCACTTT.